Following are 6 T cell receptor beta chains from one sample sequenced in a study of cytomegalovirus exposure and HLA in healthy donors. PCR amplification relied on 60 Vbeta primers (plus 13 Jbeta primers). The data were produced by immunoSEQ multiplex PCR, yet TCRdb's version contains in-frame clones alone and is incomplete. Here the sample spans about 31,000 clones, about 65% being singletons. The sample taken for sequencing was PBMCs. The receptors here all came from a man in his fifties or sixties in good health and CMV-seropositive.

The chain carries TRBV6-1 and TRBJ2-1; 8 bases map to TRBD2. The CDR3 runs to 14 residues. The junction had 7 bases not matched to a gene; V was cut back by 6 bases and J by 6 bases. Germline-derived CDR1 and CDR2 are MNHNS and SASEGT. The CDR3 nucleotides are TGTGCCAGCAGGGAGGGACTAGAGATCAATGAGCAGTTCTTC. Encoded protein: CASREGLEINEQFF.

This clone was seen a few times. The CDR3 here is CASSPTWESNNEQFF. CDR3 bases: TGTGCCAGCTCACCAACTTGGGAGTCAAACAATGAGCAGTTCTTC. The chain employs TRBV18 and TRBJ2-1; weak D call: TRBD2 (5 bases). CDR1 and CDR2 from the germline V gene are KGHSH and LQKENI. Trimming cost V 2 bases and J 5 bases, with 13 bases left between them. This CDR3 is 15 amino acids long.

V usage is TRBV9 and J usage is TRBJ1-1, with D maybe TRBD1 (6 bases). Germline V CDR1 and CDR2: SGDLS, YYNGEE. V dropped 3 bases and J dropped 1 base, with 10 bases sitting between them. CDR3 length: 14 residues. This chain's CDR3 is CASSETGQNTEAFF. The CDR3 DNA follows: TGTGCCAGCAGCGAGACAGGTCAGAACACTGAAGCTTTCTTT. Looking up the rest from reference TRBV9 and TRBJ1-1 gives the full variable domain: DSGVTQTPKHLITATGQRVTLRCSPRSGDLSVYWYQQSLDQGLQFLIQYYNGEERAKGNILERFSAQQFPDLHSELNLSSLELGDSALYFCASSETGQNTEAFFGQGTRLTVV.

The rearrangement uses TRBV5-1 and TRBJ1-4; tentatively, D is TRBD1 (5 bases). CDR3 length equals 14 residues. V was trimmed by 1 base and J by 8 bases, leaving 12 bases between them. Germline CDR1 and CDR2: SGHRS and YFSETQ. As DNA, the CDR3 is TGCGCCAGCAGCTTGTCGGGGGAGGAGGAAAAACTGTTTTTT. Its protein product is CASSLSGEEEKLFF.

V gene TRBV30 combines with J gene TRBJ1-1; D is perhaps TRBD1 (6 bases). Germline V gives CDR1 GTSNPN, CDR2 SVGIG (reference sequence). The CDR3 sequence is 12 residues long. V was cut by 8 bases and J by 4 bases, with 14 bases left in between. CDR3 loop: CAGLDRPTEAFF. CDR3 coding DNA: TGTGCCGGACTAGACAGGCCCACTGAAGCTTTCTTT.

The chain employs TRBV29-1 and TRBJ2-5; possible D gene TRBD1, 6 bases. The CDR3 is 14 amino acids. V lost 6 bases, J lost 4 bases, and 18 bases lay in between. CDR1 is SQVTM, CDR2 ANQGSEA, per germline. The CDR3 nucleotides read TGCAGCGTAGGACAGAACCGAGGGGGAGAGACCCAGTACTTC. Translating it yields CSVGQNRGGETQYF.